This T cell receptor beta chain stems from a study of blood T cells in healthy people across ages. Study-wide results and limits: Age brought a roughly linear fall in TCR beta diversity measured per million T cells. Lack of knowledge of donor CMV status possibly confounded expanded clonotype changes.

Only a few counts were recorded for this clonotype. Its antigen is undetermined. It was roughly 10 milliliters of peripheral blood that were drawn from each donor. Isolation of PBMCs gave at least 7 million cells per sample. Germline V gene sequence: CDR1 SGHTA, CDR2 FQGNSA. The germline V and J ends were trimmed by 6 bases and 1 base, with 11 bases remaining between them. The CDR3 totals 14 residues. PCR was performed a second time for roughly 7 to 12 cycles using a sample-barcoded 5' primer and a J-beta primer mix. TCRdb re-called the 5' RACE reads with MiXCR, one entry per CDR3 protein. The sample holds around 1,900,000 distinct CDR3 sequences, about two fifths seen once.

The sample was blood. This TCR came from a human donor in good health. The chain combines TRBV7-2 with TRBJ2-3; weak D call: TRBD2 (6 bases). CDR3 residues: CASSTGLRTDTQYF. In nucleotides, the CDR3 is TGTGCCAGCAGTACGGGACTCCGCACAGATACGCAGTATTTT.